The clone carrying this T cell receptor beta chain turned up a few times. Its specificity is unknown. This specimen belongs to a study of blood T cells in healthy people across ages. Study observations and caveats: The long-lived group displayed more naive CD4+ cells, plus higher diversity, than the aged donors did.

Primers used in a second PCR of about 6 to 11 cycles were a sample-barcoded 5' primer and a J-beta primer mix. TCRdb recomputed calls from the 5' RACE reads with MiXCR, one row per CDR3 protein. The sample includes roughly 570,000 distinct CDR3 sequences, roughly 28% of them seen just once. The CDR3 has 14 amino acids. Germline CDR1 reads SGHTA; CDR2 reads FQGNSA. V trimming: 5 bases; J trimming: 5 bases; junction bases outside the gene matches: 2. The clonotype originates from a woman between 70 and 85 years old in good health. The chain has TRBV7-2 and TRBJ2-2; 10 bases align to TRBD1. Material: blood. The CDR3 DNA follows: TGTGCCAGCAGCCTGGACAGGGGGACCGGGGAGCTGTTTTTT. Amino acid sequence: CASSLDRGTGELFF.